This is a list of T cell receptor beta chains from one sample in a study of cytomegalovirus exposure and HLA in healthy donors. The assay was immunoSEQ multiplex PCR, and TCRdb's table has in-frame clones only and misses some. The table lists 68,000 or so clones, about 91% of them singletons, with about 3% in the top ten. Sequenced material: PBMCs. The receptors derive from a man younger than 30 in good health and CMV-seronegative. The CDR3 runs from the conserved cysteine through the conserved F or W. D genes are given only for firm matches. Not every row has a clone size; where given, it reads once, few, many or a size class.

. | . | TRBJ1-4 | TRBV14 | TGTGCCAGCAGCCCCCCCGGACACGTTAATGAAAAACTGTTTTTT | CASSPPGHVNEKLFF
. | . | TRBJ2-7 | TRBV7-9 | TGTGCCAGCAGCGGCGGGTCGGGCGAGCAGTACTTC | CASSGGSGEQYF
. | . | TRBJ2-3 | TRBV29-1 | TGCAGCGTGGGGGGGACGGGGGCCCATACGCAGTATTTT | CSVGGTGAHTQYF
. | . | TRBJ2-7 | TRBV30 | TGTGCCTGGAGTTTGGACAACTCCTACGAGCAGTACTTC | CAWSLDNSYEQYF
. | . | TRBJ1-2 | TRBV28 | TGTGCCAGCGAAGGGGGGGTAGAGTATGGCTACACCTTC | CASEGGVEYGYTF
TRBD2 | once | TRBJ2-2 | TRBV9 | TGTGCCAGCAGCGTAGAATGGCGGGAGGTCCCCGGGGAGCTGTTTTTT | CASSVEWREVPGELFF
. | . | TRBJ2-6 | TRBV7-2 | TGTGCCAGCAGCCCCTCTGGGGGGTCTCACTCTGGGGCCAACGTCCTGACTTTC | CASSPSGGSHSGANVLTF
. | . | TRBJ2-3 | TRBV5-3 | TGTGCCAGAAGCTGCTGGTGGCGGGCAAGCACAGATACGCAGTATTTT | CARSCWWRASTDTQYF
. | . | TRBJ1-1 | TRBV28 | TGTGCCAGCCAGACAGGTAGCATGAACACTGAAGCTTTCTTT | CASQTGSMNTEAFF
. | . | TRBJ1-2 | TRBV9 | TGTGCCAGCACGCGGAACTACACCTTC | CASTRNYTF
. | . | TRBJ2-3 | TRBV4-3 | TGCGCCAGCAGCCAAGGACTCAACACAGATACGCAGTATTTT | CASSQGLNTDTQYF
. | once | TRBJ1-2 | TRBV11-1 | TGTGCCAGCGGAACCGGCCGGTTGGGGGGGGCCTATGGCTACACCTTC | CASGTGRLGGAYGYTF
. | . | TRBJ1-2 | TRBV4-3 | TGCGCCAGCAGCCAACCTGGACAGATCTATGGCTACACCTTC | CASSQPGQIYGYTF
TRBD2 | . | TRBJ2-1 | TRBV7-2 | TGTGCCAGCAGCTCAGGAACCGGGACCAAGGGAGGGGAGCAGTTCTTC | CASSSGTGTKGGEQFF
TRBD1 | . | TRBJ1-2 | TRBV4-3 | TGCGCCAGCAGCCAAGATTTCACAGGGGGCTATGGCTACACCTTC | CASSQDFTGGYGYTF
. | few | TRBJ2-3 | TRBV9 | TGTGCCAGCAGCCCCCGCGCGGTAAGCACAGATACGCAGTATTTT | CASSPRAVSTDTQYF
. | once | TRBJ1-1 | TRBV7-8 | TGTGCCAGCAGCTTTGTACAGGGGAACACTGAAGCTTTCTTT | CASSFVQGNTEAFF
. | . | TRBJ2-6 | TRBV2 | TGTGCCAGCAGCAGATCCGGGACAACTGGAGCCAACGTCCTGACTTTC | CASSRSGTTGANVLTF
. | . | TRBJ1-4 | TRBV14 | TGTGCCAGCAGCCAAGGGGGCAGACCTAATGAAAAACTGTTTTTT | CASSQGGRPNEKLFF
. | . | TRBJ2-3 | TRBV4-3 | TGCGCCAGCAGCCAAGATTCGTTTGGCAGGATCACAGATACGCAGTATTTT | CASSQDSFGRITDTQYF
. | . | TRBJ2-1 | TRBV7-2 | TGTGCCAGCAGCTTTACCGGGACTGGAGCCTACAATGAGCAGTTCTTC | CASSFTGTGAYNEQFF
. | . | TRBJ2-1 | TRBV18 | TGTGCCAGCTCCCCTGACTTGGGGGCCCGTGAGCAGTTCTTC | CASSPDLGAREQFF
TRBD1 | . | TRBJ1-5 | TRBV5-4 | TGTGCCAGCAGCTTGGGACAGGGTAGCAATCAGCCCCAGCATTTT | CASSLGQGSNQPQHF
TRBD2 | . | TRBJ2-2 | TRBV7-3 | TGTGCCAGCAGCTTAGAGGCTAGCGGGGGCACCGGGGAGCTGTTTTTT | CASSLEASGGTGELFF
TRBD2 | . | TRBJ2-1 | TRBV7-2 | TGTGCCAGCAGCTTAGTAGCGGGGAGATTCAATGAGCAGTTCTTC | CASSLVAGRFNEQFF
. | . | TRBJ1-1 | TRBV10-3 | TGTGCCATCAGTCCGGGACAAACGAACACTGAAGCTTTCTTT | CAISPGQTNTEAFF
. | . | TRBJ2-1 | TRBV5-1 | TGCGCCAGCAGCTTGAATTGGCTAGCTCTCTCGGATGAGCAGTTCTTC | CASSLNWLALSDEQFF
TRBD2 | . | TRBJ2-5 | TRBV15 | TGTGCCACCAGCGGGGTTGGGAGCGGGAGGGCCCAAGAGACCCAGTACTTC | CATSGVGSGRAQETQYF
TRBD1 | . | TRBJ1-4 | TRBV6-1 | TGTGCCAGCAGTGCGAGTTCGACAGGGATTTTTACCGCAATTAATGAAAAACTGTTTTTT | CASSASSTGIFTAINEKLFF
. | . | TRBJ2-1 | TRBV4-3 | TGCGCCAGCAGCCAAGTTGCGCGGTCTAGTAACCGCAATGAGCAGTTCTTC | CASSQVARSSNRNEQFF
. | . | TRBJ2-7 | TRBV28 | TGTGCCAGCAGTCCACAGACAGGAAGGTCCTACGAGCAGTACTTC | CASSPQTGRSYEQYF
TRBD1 | . | TRBJ2-2 | TRBV18 | TGTGCCAGCTCCCGCCCACAGGGGATCGGGGAGCTGTTTTTT | CASSRPQGIGELFF